A single sample is the source of the 24 T cell receptor beta chains below, sequenced in a study of shared clonotypes between healthy human individuals. Naive CD8 cells, CD45RO-negative and positively selected for CCR7, excluded terminally differentiated effector memory CD45RA+ cells. TCRdb's table, derived via immunoSEQ multiplex PCR, lists solely in-frame clones and lacks some. The profile shows about 2.1 million clones, 93% of them singletons. The sample consisted of naive CD8+ T cells from PBMCs. The origin of the receptors is a man aged 18 to 30 in good health. Some clones in this sample may be carry-over from other donors' samples.

The rearrangement links TRBV6-5 to TRBJ2-7; D ambiguous. CDR1 is MNHEY, CDR2 SVGAGI, per germline. The V gene lost 2 bases and the J gene lost 4 bases, with 12 bases spanning the gap. The CDR3 extends over 14 amino acids. This CDR3 reads CASSYDGWAYEQYF. The CDR3 nucleotides are TGTGCCAGCAGTTACGATGGCTGGGCGTACGAGCAGTACTTC.

The rearrangement joins TRBV7-3 to TRBJ2-3; D might be TRBD1 (6 bases). The CDR3 length is 15 residues. Between the trimmed V and J ends, which lost 0 bases and 1 base, there was a span of 8 bases. The germline CDR1 and CDR2 sequences are SGHTA and FQGTGA. The CDR3 sequence: CASSLTGARTDTQYF. The CDR3 DNA follows: TGTGCCAGCAGCTTAACGGGGGCCCGCACAGATACGCAGTATTTT.

As to this clone: Distinct nucleotide sequences in the sample also encode this CDR3. The V call is TRBV7-9, the J call TRBJ2-7; TRBD1 might be the D (6 bases). The germline gives CDR1 SEHNR, CDR2 FQNEAQ (reference sequence). The CDR3 spans 14 residues. Between the trimmed V and J ends, which lost 4 bases and 0 bases, there was a span of 10 bases. The CDR3 coding sequence is TGTGCCAGCAGCTCCCGGACAGACTCCTACGAGCAGTACTTC. This translates into CASSSRTDSYEQYF.

About this clone itself: The same CDR3 is also encoded by other DNA sequences in this sample. This chain joins TRBV7-3 and TRBJ2-1, with TRBD2 matching 11 bases. Germline V gene lookup returns CDR1 SGHTA and CDR2 FQGTGA. The CDR3 is made up of 15 amino acids. Trimming cost V 5 bases and J 6 bases; bases outside gene matches: 6. This CDR3 is CASSLTGTSGNEQFF. CDR3 DNA sequence: TGTGCCAGCAGCCTCACCGGGACTAGCGGCAATGAGCAGTTCTTC.

The V gene is TRBV4-1, the J gene TRBJ2-5; 8 bases are a match to TRBD1. The germline gives CDR1 MGHRA, CDR2 YSYEKL. J was trimmed by 5 bases and V by 3 bases; bases with no gene match: 5. CDR3 length: 14 amino acids. CDR3 DNA sequence: TGCGCCAGCAGCCACCGGACAGGGACGGAGACCCAGTACTTC. It yields the protein CASSHRTGTETQYF.

The chain carries TRBV7-8 and TRBJ2-2; maybe TRBD1 (5 bases). CDR3 length: 16 amino acids. The V gene lost 3 bases and the J gene lost 4 bases, with 15 bases spanning the gap. Germline V lookup: CDR1 SGHVS, CDR2 FQNEAQ. The CDR3 is CASSLAYGTGTGELFF. As DNA, the CDR3 is TGTGCCAGCAGCTTGGCTTATGGCACAGGCACCGGGGAGCTGTTTTTT.

J is TRBJ2-7 and V is TRBV7-9; 8 positions agree with TRBD1. CDR1 is SEHNR and CDR2 is FQNEAQ in the germline V gene (reference sequence). The CDR3 spans 14 residues. V was clipped by 4 bases and J by 8 bases; unmatched bases: 10. CDR3 residues: CASSSGQVWFKQYF. The CDR3 DNA reads TGTGCCAGCAGCTCGGGACAGGTCTGGTTCAAGCAGTACTTC.

This clone was recorded a few times. In the same sample, other DNA sequences code for this CDR3. The chain joins TRBV27 to TRBJ2-7, with a possible D match to TRBD2 (6 bases). The CDR3 has 13 residues. The V gene lost 2 bases and the J gene lost 1 base, with 6 bases spanning the gap. Germline assignment: CDR1 MNHEY and CDR2 SMNVEV (reference sequence). The CDR3 here is CASSLGGSYEQYF. CDR3 in DNA: TGTGCCAGCAGTTTAGGAGGGTCCTACGAGCAGTACTTC.

The chain employs TRBV11-2 and TRBJ2-5, with TRBD2 matching over 12 bases. The V segment lost 5 bases and the J segment 4 bases; nucleotides outside the gene matches: 2. Germline-derived CDR1 and CDR2 are SGHAT and FQNNGV. The CDR3 consists of 14 residues. The CDR3 reads CASSQGLAGETQYF. In DNA, the CDR3 is TGTGCCAGCAGCCAGGGACTAGCGGGAGAGACCCAGTACTTC.

The rearrangement uses TRBV27 and TRBJ2-1, with 7 bases lining up with TRBD1. Germline values: CDR1 MNHEY, CDR2 SMNVEV (reference sequence). CDR3 length equals 14 residues. Unmatched junction bases numbered 3, after V lost 3 bases and J lost 4 bases. The CDR3 sequence: CASSFRQGYNEQFF. The CDR3 region has the DNA TGTGCCAGCAGTTTTCGACAGGGATACAATGAGCAGTTCTTC.

This chain uses TRBV5-4 with TRBJ2-7; TRBD2 aligns across 10 bases. The CDR3 has 18 residues. The V gene's germline CDR1 is SGHNT and CDR2 YYREEE (reference sequence). With 4 bases clipped from V and 5 bases from J, the junction kept 18 bases outside the gene matches. As DNA, the CDR3 is TGTGCCAGCAGCGTAAATTTAGGCCTAGCGGGAGTTCCTGACGAGCAGTACTTC. It codes for CASSVNLGLAGVPDEQYF.

This clone was found once. V gene TRBV2 combines with J gene TRBJ2-5, with D tentatively TRBD1 (6 bases). Per germline, CDR1 SNHLY and CDR2 FYNNEI. This CDR3 has 14 amino acids. V dropped 6 bases and J dropped 5 bases, with 16 bases sitting between them. The CDR3 spells CASSGDTGWETQYF. For the CDR3, the DNA is TGTGCCAGCAGCGGGGACACCGGGTGGGAGACCCAGTACTTC.

The CDR3 loop is CASRAGHLGYTF. CDR3 in DNA: TGTGCCAGCAGAGCAGGACATCTCGGCTACACCTTC. The gene calls are TRBV6-1 and TRBJ1-2, with a possible D match to TRBD1 (5 bases). The ends were cut back, 6 bases at V and 8 bases at J, with 13 bases in the middle. The CDR3 is 12 amino acids. In germline, CDR1 is MNHNS, CDR2 SASEGT.

In this sample, this clone turned up a few times. The genes are TRBV4-2 and TRBJ1-2; 8 bases map to TRBD1. Germline CDR1 is LGHNA and CDR2 is YNFKEQ. The junction had 4 bases not matched to a gene; V was cut back by 4 bases and J by 3 bases. The CDR3 totals 14 residues. The CDR3 DNA sequence: TGTGCCAGCAGCCCCCAGACAGGGGACTATGGCTACACCTTC. It translates to CASSPQTGDYGYTF.

Of note for this clone: Other nucleotide sequences in the sample specify the same CDR3. V gene TRBV28 combines with J gene TRBJ2-7; 7 positions match TRBD1. Per the germline V gene, CDR1 is MDHEN and CDR2 is SYDVKM. J was trimmed by 1 base and V by 5 bases; bases with no gene match: 5. The CDR3 extends over 14 amino acids. CDR3 nucleotides: TGTGCCAGCAGTCTTTGGGGACAGTCCTACGAGCAGTACTTC. It translates to CASSLWGQSYEQYF.

With regard to this clone: Other DNA sequences within the sample encode an identical CDR3. The genes are TRBV28 and TRBJ2-1, with 8 bases that match TRBD2. Trimming at V came to 5 bases and at J to 9 bases, leaving 9 bases not matched to a gene. The CDR3 spans 14 residues. From germline, CDR1 is MDHEN and CDR2 SYDVKM. The CDR3 region is CASSPLGLAGEQFF. The CDR3 DNA is TGTGCCAGCAGTCCCCTAGGACTAGCAGGTGAGCAGTTCTTC.

About this clone: The sample carries other DNA sequences with the same CDR3. This chain links TRBV9 with TRBJ1-5, with D unresolved. V lost 7 bases and J lost 0, with 8 bases in between. The CDR3 length is 13 residues. Germline V gene data show CDR1 as SGDLS and CDR2 as YYNGEE. The CDR3 protein is CASGGVSNQPQHF. The CDR3 DNA is TGTGCCAGCGGTGGCGTTAGCAATCAGCCCCAGCATTTT.

The chain employs TRBV19 and TRBJ2-1, with a possible D match to TRBD1 (6 bases). The CDR3 totals 14 residues. Germline V gene sequence: CDR1 LNHDA, CDR2 SQIVND (reference sequence). V was clipped by 10 bases and J by 6 bases, with 19 bases between them. The CDR3 bases are TGTGCCACCACGGGGACACAGGCTGCCAATGAGCAGTTCTTC. Translation gives CATTGTQAANEQFF. The variable domain in full, with the rest retrieved from reference TRBV19 and TRBJ2-1, is DGGITQSPKYLFRKEGQNVTLSCEQNLNHDAMYWYRQDPGQGLRLIYYSQIVNDFQKGDIAEGYSVSREKKESFPLTVTSAQKNPTAFYLCATTGTQAANEQFFGPGTRLTVL.

The gene calls are TRBV14 and TRBJ2-7; maybe TRBD1 (6 bases). Looked up from germline, CDR1 is SGHDN and CDR2 is FVKESK. The CDR3 contains 12 residues. V was pared by 3 bases and J by 5 bases, with 8 bases between. CDR3 sequence: CASSHRGHEQYF. The CDR3 nucleotides read TGTGCCAGCAGCCACAGGGGCCACGAGCAGTACTTC. Looking up the rest from reference TRBV14 and TRBJ2-7 gives the full variable domain: EAGVTQFPSHSVIEKGQTVTLRCDPISGHDNLYWYRRVMGKEIKFLLHFVKESKQDESGMPNNRFLAERTGGTYSTLKVQPAELEDSGVYFCASSHRGHEQYFGPGTRLTVT.

A single count supports this clone. A much larger clone differs from this one at a single base, so this may be a read error. The chain recombines TRBV5-8 with TRBJ2-1, with 8 positions matching TRBD2. Per germline, CDR1 SGHTS and CDR2 YDEGEE. The CDR3 length is 11 residues. V shed 2 bases, J shed 14 bases, and the junction held 3 bases outside the gene matches. DNA for the CDR3: TGTGCCAGCAGCTTAGCGGGGGAGGAGTTCTTC. Protein product: CASSLAGEEFF.

The chain recombines TRBV6-1 with TRBJ2-1, with 7 bases lining up with TRBD1. The germline CDR1 and CDR2 sequences are MNHNS and SASEGT. CDR3 size: 13 residues. The junction had 9 bases not matched to a gene; V was cut back by 8 bases and J by 8 bases. CDR3 loop: CASGSLTGDEQFF. The DNA for the CDR3 is TGTGCCAGCGGATCTTTAACAGGGGATGAGCAGTTCTTC.

The chain employs TRBV2 and TRBJ2-7; 8 nucleotides line up with TRBD2. CDR1 and CDR2 from the germline V gene are SNHLY and FYNNEI. Losses at the gene ends were 7 bases for V and 7 bases for J; bases not matched to a gene: 15. This CDR3 contains 15 residues. The CDR3 DNA follows: TGTGCCAGCACGGGTGAGGGACGCCGGGGGGGAGAGCAGTACTTC. Amino acids: CASTGEGRRGGEQYF. Full variable domain (remainder filled in from reference TRBV2 and TRBJ2-7): EPEVTQTPSHQVTQMGQEVILRCVPISNHLYFYWYRQILGQKVEFLVSFYNNEISEKSEIFDDQFSVERPDGSNFTLKIRSTKLEDSAMYFCASTGEGRRGGEQYFGPGTRLTVT.

The chain recombines TRBV4-1 with TRBJ2-2; D unclear. Germline V lookup: CDR1 MGHRA, CDR2 YSYEKL. The CDR3 has 13 amino acids. V gave up 2 bases and J gave up 6 bases, with 7 bases separating them. CDR3 bases: TGCGCCAGCAGCCAAAGAGGTCCCGGGGAGCTGTTTTTT. This encodes CASSQRGPGELFF.

The chain is built from TRBV25-1 and TRBJ1-5; D call uncertain. The CDR3 is made up of 13 amino acids. Germline-derived CDR1 and CDR2 are MGHDK and SYGVNS. V gave up 3 bases and J gave up 3 bases, with 6 bases separating them. The CDR3 here is CASSDGNNQPQHF. Written as DNA, the CDR3 is TGTGCCAGCAGTGACGGAAACAATCAGCCCCAGCATTTT.